These 8 T cell receptor beta chains originate from one sample sequenced in a study of blood T cell repertoires in COVID-19. Clones were read by immunoSEQ multiplex PCR, and TCRdb kept only the in-frame ones, dropping some. The table lists around 190,000 clones, 80% of them singletons, with 5.5% to 8.5% in the top ten. The specimen sequenced was peripheral blood. The receptors shown here come from a man aged 60-69 years with acute or convalescent COVID-19.

This chain joins TRBV6-5 and TRBJ1-2; D is ambiguous. The CDR3 covers 13 residues. Between the trimmed V and J ends, which lost 4 bases and 1 base, there was a span of 7 bases. The germline gives CDR1 MNHEY, CDR2 SVGAGI. CDR3 sequence reads: CASSLHDNYGYTF. DNA for the CDR3: TGTGCCAGCAGTTTACATGATAACTATGGCTACACCTTC.

The J gene is TRBJ2-3, the V gene TRBV12-3 or TRBV12-4; D may be TRBD1 (6 bases). This CDR3 contains 12 residues. Trimming shortened V by 9 bases and J by 6 bases, and 13 bases separated the two germline ends. CDR3 loop: CASNQGLDTQYF. Here the CDR3 DNA reads TGTGCCAGTAACCAGGGGTTGGATACGCAGTATTTT.

This chain links TRBV12-3 or TRBV12-4 with TRBJ1-1, with TRBD1 as a possible D gene (6 bases). V was shortened by 6 bases and J by 5 bases, with 10 bases between the two germline ends. This CDR3 is built from 12 residues. The CDR3 here is CASRQGLTEAFF. CDR3 nucleotide sequence: TGTGCCAGCAGACAGGGCTTAACTGAAGCTTTCTTT.

The chain joins TRBV5-6 to TRBJ1-1, with 7 bases identical to TRBD1. Germline loops: CDR1 SGHDT, CDR2 YYEEEE. The CDR3 totals 15 residues. Losses at the gene ends were 2 bases for V and 3 bases for J; bases not matched to a gene: 7. CDR3 protein: CASSLTRGLYTEAFF. DNA for the CDR3: TGTGCCAGCAGCTTAACGAGGGGGCTGTACACTGAAGCTTTCTTT.

The V gene is TRBV7-8, the J gene TRBJ1-4, with 7 bases matching TRBD1. The CDR3 extends over 16 amino acids. V lost 5 bases to trimming and J lost 8 bases; unmatched junction nucleotides: 14. Germline assignment: CDR1 SGHVS and CDR2 FQNEAQ. CDR3 nucleotides: TGTGCCAGCAGCCGAGCACAGGGGAGGTCCGGGGAAAAACTGTTTTTT. Amino acids: CASSRAQGRSGEKLFF. Full variable domain (rest looked up from reference TRBV7-8 and TRBJ1-4): GAGVSQSPRYKVAKRGQDVALRCDPISGHVSLFWYQQALGQGPEFLTYFQNEAQLDKSGLPSDRFFAERPEGSVSTLKIQRTQQEDSAVYLCASSRAQGRSGEKLFFGSGTQLSVL.

The chain has TRBV7-9 and TRBJ1-6; 8 bases align to TRBD1. Germline loops: CDR1 SEHNR, CDR2 FQNEAQ (reference sequence). This CDR3 contains 15 residues. The J segment lost 7 bases and the V segment lost 5 bases, leaving 7 bases of the junction unmatched. The CDR3 DNA reads as TGTGCCAGCAGCGGTCAGGGGGCGCAGAATTCACCCCTCCACTTT. Translating gives CASSGQGAQNSPLHF.

This clone was seen a handful of times. The chain combines TRBV14 with TRBJ2-1, with D possibly matching TRBD2 (6 bases). Trimming removed 4 bases at V and 5 bases at J, with 15 bases between. The CDR3 length is 15 residues. Germline V gives CDR1 SGHDN, CDR2 FVKESK. The CDR3 bases are TGTGCCAGCAGCCGAAGGGGCGGGGTGAACAATGAGCAGTTCTTC. Translating it yields CASSRRGGVNNEQFF.

The CDR3 region is CASSVLAGSYEQYF. The DNA for the CDR3 is TGTGCCAGCAGCGTGTTAGCGGGGTCCTACGAGCAGTACTTC. The V gene is TRBV9, the J gene TRBJ2-7, with 8 bases fitting TRBD2. The CDR3 sequence is 14 residues long. Per germline, CDR1 SGDLS and CDR2 YYNGEE. V lost 2 bases and J lost 1; bases outside the gene matches: 2.